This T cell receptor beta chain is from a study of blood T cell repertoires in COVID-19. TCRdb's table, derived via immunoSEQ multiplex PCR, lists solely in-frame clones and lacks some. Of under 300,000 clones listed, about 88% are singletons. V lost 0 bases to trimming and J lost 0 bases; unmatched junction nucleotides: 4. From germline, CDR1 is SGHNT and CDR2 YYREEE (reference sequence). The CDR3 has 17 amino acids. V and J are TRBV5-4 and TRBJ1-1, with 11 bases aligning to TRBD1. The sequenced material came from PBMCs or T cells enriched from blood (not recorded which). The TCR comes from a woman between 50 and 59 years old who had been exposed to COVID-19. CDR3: CASSLGDRGFMNTEAFF. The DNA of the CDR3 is TGTGCCAGCAGCTTGGGGGACAGGGGGTTCATGAACACTGAAGCTTTCTTT.